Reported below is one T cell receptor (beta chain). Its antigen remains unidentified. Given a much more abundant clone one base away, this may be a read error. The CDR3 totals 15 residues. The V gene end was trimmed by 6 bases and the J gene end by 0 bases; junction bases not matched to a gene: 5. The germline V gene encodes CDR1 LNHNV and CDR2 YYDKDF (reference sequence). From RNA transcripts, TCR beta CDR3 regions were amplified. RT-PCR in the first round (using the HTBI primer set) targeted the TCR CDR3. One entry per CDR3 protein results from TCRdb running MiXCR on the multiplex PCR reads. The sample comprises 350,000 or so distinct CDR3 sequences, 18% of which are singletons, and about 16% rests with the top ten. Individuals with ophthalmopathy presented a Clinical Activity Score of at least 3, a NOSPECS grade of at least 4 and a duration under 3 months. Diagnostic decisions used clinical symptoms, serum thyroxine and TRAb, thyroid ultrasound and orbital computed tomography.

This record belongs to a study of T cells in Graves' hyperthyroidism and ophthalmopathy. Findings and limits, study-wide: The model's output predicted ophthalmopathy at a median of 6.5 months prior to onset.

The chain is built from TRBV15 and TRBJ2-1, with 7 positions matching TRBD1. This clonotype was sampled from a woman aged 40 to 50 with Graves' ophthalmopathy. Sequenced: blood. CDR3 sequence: CATRQGYLSYNEQFF. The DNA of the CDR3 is TGTGCCACCAGACAGGGGTATCTCTCCTACAATGAGCAGTTCTTC.